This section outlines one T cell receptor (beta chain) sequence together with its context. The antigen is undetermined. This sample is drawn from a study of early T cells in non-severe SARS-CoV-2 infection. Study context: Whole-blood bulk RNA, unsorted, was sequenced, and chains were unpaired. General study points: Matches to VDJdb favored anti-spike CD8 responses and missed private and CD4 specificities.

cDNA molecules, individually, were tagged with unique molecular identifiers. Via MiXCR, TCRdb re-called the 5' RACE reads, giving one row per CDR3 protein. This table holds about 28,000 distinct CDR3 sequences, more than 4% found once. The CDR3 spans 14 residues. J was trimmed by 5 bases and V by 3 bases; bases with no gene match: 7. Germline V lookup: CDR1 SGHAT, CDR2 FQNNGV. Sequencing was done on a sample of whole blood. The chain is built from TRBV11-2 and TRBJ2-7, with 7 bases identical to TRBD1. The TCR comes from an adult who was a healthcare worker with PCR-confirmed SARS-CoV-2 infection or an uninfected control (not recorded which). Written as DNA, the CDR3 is TGTGCCAGCAGCTTTTCACAGGGGATCCACGAGCAGTACTTC. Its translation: CASSFSQGIHEQYF.